The rows below give T cell receptor beta chains drawn from one sample of a study of blood T cell repertoires in COVID-19. Only in-frame clones appear in the TCRdb table, and some are missing; sequencing was by immunoSEQ multiplex PCR. The table includes approximately 230,000 clones, about 83% detected once. Sequencing was carried out using peripheral blood. The receptors originated from an elderly man with acute or convalescent COVID-19. Each CDR3 is given with its conserved first and last residue. A D gene is named only where the DNA matches it firmly. Clone size is shown for a subset of rows, as once, few, many or a class of expanded clone.

j_gene: TRBJ2-3
d_gene: .
abundance: .
v_gene: TRBV19
CDR3aa: CASSMSAGLGTDTQYF
CDR3nt: TGTGCCAGTAGTATGTCTGCAGGGTTGGGCACAGATACGCAGTATTTT

j_gene: TRBJ2-7
d_gene: .
abundance: .
v_gene: TRBV6-5
CDR3aa: CASSYSITDSYEQYF
CDR3nt: TGTGCCAGCAGTTACTCGATAACAGATTCCTACGAGCAGTACTTC

j_gene: TRBJ1-1
d_gene: .
abundance: .
v_gene: TRBV11-2
CDR3aa: CASSRQTGAFF
CDR3nt: TGTGCCAGCAGCCGACAGACAGGAGCTTTCTTT

j_gene: TRBJ2-5
d_gene: TRBD2
abundance: .
v_gene: TRBV4-1
CDR3aa: CASSQGTLAGGNQETQYF
CDR3nt: TGCGCCAGCAGCCAAGGGACCTTAGCGGGAGGCAACCAAGAGACCCAGTACTTC

j_gene: TRBJ1-1
d_gene: .
abundance: .
v_gene: TRBV27
CDR3aa: CASSPNRNTEAFF
CDR3nt: TGTGCCAGCAGTCCGAACAGGAACACTGAAGCTTTCTTT

j_gene: TRBJ1-4
d_gene: TRBD1
abundance: .
v_gene: TRBV7-9
CDR3aa: CASSSTGGRDEKLFF
CDR3nt: TGTGCCAGCAGCTCTACAGGGGGCCGCGATGAAAAACTGTTTTTT

j_gene: TRBJ1-1
d_gene: .
abundance: .
v_gene: TRBV11-2
CDR3aa: CASSLGGRGWNTEAFF
CDR3nt: TGTGCCAGCAGCTTAGGGGGCAGGGGCTGGAACACTGAAGCTTTCTTT

j_gene: TRBJ2-5
d_gene: TRBD2
abundance: .
v_gene: TRBV2
CDR3aa: CASSELAGEPRGETQYF
CDR3nt: TGTGCCAGCAGTGAACTAGCGGGGGAGCCAAGGGGAGAGACCCAGTACTTC

j_gene: TRBJ2-1
d_gene: TRBD2
abundance: .
v_gene: TRBV2
CDR3aa: CASSKAGASYNEQFF
CDR3nt: TGTGCCAGCAGTAAAGCGGGGGCCTCCTACAATGAGCAGTTCTTC

j_gene: TRBJ1-1
d_gene: TRBD1
abundance: few
v_gene: TRBV7-8
CDR3aa: CASSLETGAGEAFF
CDR3nt: TGTGCCAGCAGCTTAGAAACAGGGGCGGGTGAAGCTTTCTTT

j_gene: TRBJ1-3
d_gene: .
abundance: .
v_gene: TRBV9
CDR3aa: CASSKGGNTIYF
CDR3nt: TGTGCCAGCAGCAAGGGGGGAAACACCATATATTTT

j_gene: TRBJ2-5
d_gene: TRBD1
abundance: .
v_gene: TRBV11-3
CDR3aa: CASSQQGAGETQYF
CDR3nt: TGTGCCAGCAGCCAACAGGGGGCAGGAGAGACCCAGTACTTC

j_gene: TRBJ2-7
d_gene: .
abundance: many
v_gene: TRBV28
CDR3aa: CASSKLTGSYEQYF
CDR3nt: TGTGCCAGCAGTAAGCTGACGGGCTCCTACGAGCAGTACTTC

j_gene: TRBJ2-3
d_gene: TRBD1
abundance: .
v_gene: TRBV5-4
CDR3aa: CASSWGTGAGTDTQYF
CDR3nt: TGTGCCAGCAGCTGGGGGACAGGAGCTGGCACAGATACGCAGTATTTT

j_gene: TRBJ2-1
d_gene: TRBD2
abundance: .
v_gene: TRBV27
CDR3aa: CASRGLKNEQFF
CDR3nt: TGTGCCAGCAGGGGACTAAAGAATGAGCAGTTCTTC

j_gene: TRBJ2-7
d_gene: .
abundance: .
v_gene: TRBV5-1
CDR3aa: CASSLEVRGEQYF
CDR3nt: TGCGCCAGCAGCCTGGAGGTCCGGGGAGAGCAGTACTTC

j_gene: TRBJ1-6
d_gene: TRBD1
abundance: .
v_gene: TRBV7-6
CDR3aa: CASSLNTGGISPLHF
CDR3nt: TGTGCCAGCAGCTTAAATACAGGGGGGATTTCACCCCTCCACTTT

j_gene: TRBJ2-3
d_gene: TRBD2
abundance: .
v_gene: TRBV4-2
CDR3aa: CASSHQLAGGRDTQYF
CDR3nt: TGTGCCAGCAGCCACCAACTAGCGGGGGGGCGAGATACGCAGTATTTT

j_gene: TRBJ1-2
d_gene: .
abundance: .
v_gene: TRBV5-6
CDR3aa: CASSLVGFSSTNYGYTF
CDR3nt: TGTGCCAGCAGCTTGGTTGGGTTTAGCTCTACTAACTATGGCTACACCTTC

j_gene: TRBJ2-7
d_gene: TRBD2
abundance: .
v_gene: TRBV6-2/TRBV6-3
CDR3aa: CASSSPGLLAGVPRGYEQYF
CDR3nt: TGTGCCAGCAGTTCACCTGGATTACTAGCGGGGGTCCCCCGTGGCTACGAGCAGTACTTC

j_gene: TRBJ2-1
d_gene: .
abundance: .
v_gene: TRBV4-1
CDR3aa: CASSQDRTVNNEQFF
CDR3nt: TGCGCCAGCAGCCAAGATAGGACAGTTAACAATGAGCAGTTCTTC

j_gene: TRBJ1-6
d_gene: .
abundance: .
v_gene: TRBV2
CDR3aa: CASRAGTDYNSPLHF
CDR3nt: TGTGCCAGCAGGGCGGGGACCGATTATAATTCACCCCTCCACTTT

j_gene: TRBJ2-7
d_gene: TRBD1
abundance: .
v_gene: TRBV10-3
CDR3aa: CATAGQGNSYEQYF
CDR3nt: TGTGCCACCGCGGGACAGGGGAACTCCTACGAGCAGTACTTC

j_gene: TRBJ1-5
d_gene: TRBD1
abundance: .
v_gene: TRBV5-5
CDR3aa: CASSADRGEFQPQHF
CDR3nt: TGTGCCAGCAGCGCTGACAGGGGTGAATTTCAGCCCCAGCATTTT

j_gene: TRBJ2-7
d_gene: .
abundance: .
v_gene: TRBV2
CDR3aa: CASSRGYEQYF
CDR3nt: TGTGCCAGCAGTAGGGGGTACGAGCAGTACTTC

j_gene: TRBJ1-5
d_gene: .
abundance: .
v_gene: TRBV19
CDR3aa: CASNPRVHQPQHF
CDR3nt: TGTGCCAGTAACCCTCGGGTTCATCAGCCCCAGCATTTT

j_gene: TRBJ2-7
d_gene: .
abundance: .
v_gene: TRBV7-9
CDR3aa: CASSLGQTLGEQYF
CDR3nt: TGTGCCAGCAGCTTAGGACAGACTCTCGGGGAGCAGTACTTC

j_gene: TRBJ1-5
d_gene: .
abundance: .
v_gene: TRBV25-1
CDR3aa: CASSEGGPQHF
CDR3nt: TGTGCCAGCAGTGAAGGAGGGCCCCAGCATTTT

j_gene: TRBJ1-1
d_gene: TRBD1
abundance: few
v_gene: TRBV6-2/TRBV6-3
CDR3aa: CASSFPGTANTEAFF
CDR3nt: TGTGCCAGCAGTTTCCCCGGGACAGCCAACACTGAAGCTTTCTTT

j_gene: TRBJ2-1
d_gene: TRBD2
abundance: .
v_gene: TRBV18
CDR3aa: CASSPPVGSGGLLNEQFF
CDR3nt: TGTGCCAGCTCACCACCGGTTGGTAGCGGGGGGTTGCTGAATGAGCAGTTCTTC

j_gene: TRBJ1-5
d_gene: TRBD1
abundance: few
v_gene: TRBV7-9
CDR3aa: CASSEDRAGGQPQHF
CDR3nt: TGTGCCAGCAGCGAGGACAGGGCCGGTGGGCAGCCCCAGCATTTT

j_gene: TRBJ1-3
d_gene: .
abundance: .
v_gene: TRBV19
CDR3aa: CASSPPGRTSGNTIYF
CDR3nt: TGTGCCAGTAGCCCGCCGGGGAGGACCTCTGGAAACACCATATATTTT

j_gene: TRBJ2-7
d_gene: .
abundance: .
v_gene: TRBV27
CDR3aa: CASSSRPRPKRLYEQYF
CDR3nt: TGTGCCAGCAGCTCGCGCCCAAGACCCAAACGACTCTACGAGCAGTACTTC

j_gene: TRBJ2-1
d_gene: TRBD2
abundance: few
v_gene: TRBV5-1
CDR3aa: CASSPGLERGEQFF
CDR3nt: TGCGCCAGCAGCCCCGGACTAGAAAGGGGCGAGCAGTTCTTC

j_gene: TRBJ1-2
d_gene: .
abundance: .
v_gene: TRBV9
CDR3aa: CASSASIVSPNYGYTF
CDR3nt: TGTGCCAGCAGCGCTTCCATAGTGAGCCCAAACTATGGCTACACCTTC

j_gene: TRBJ2-2
d_gene: .
abundance: .
v_gene: TRBV7-9
CDR3aa: CASSLAGDTGELFF
CDR3nt: TGTGCCAGCAGCTTAGCGGGAGATACCGGGGAGCTGTTTTTT